Described below is a single TCR beta chain sequence and its context. The CDR3 sequence is 13 residues long. The V end was cut by 7 bases, the J end by 4 bases, with 11 bases between. CDR1 LNHDA and CDR2 SQIVND come from the germline V gene (reference sequence). TCRdb's copy holds only in-frame clones and misses some; the assay was immunoSEQ multiplex PCR. The sample lists about 240,000 clones; 87% were seen once. This sample is drawn from a study of blood T cell repertoires in COVID-19. Study information: Both acute and convalescent COVID-19 samples were obtained from the United States, Italy and Spain. The analysed material was cDNA or gDNA that came from T cells, B-cell-depleted T cells, or PBMCs.

The sequenced sample was peripheral blood. The chain carries TRBV19 and TRBJ1-5; D may be TRBD1 (5 bases). The sequence came from a man between 60 and 70 years old who had recovered from COVID-19. The CDR3 region has the DNA TGTGCCAGTATGGGGCAATATAATCAGCCCCAGCATTTT. As protein: CASMGQYNQPQHF.